The sequence of this T cell receptor (beta chain) was determined in a study of blood T cell repertoires in COVID-19. Study at large: T cells, B-cell-depleted T cells, or PBMCs supplied cDNA or gDNA.

This clone was picked up a small number of times. Sequencing was performed with immunoSEQ multiplex PCR; in TCRdb, only in-frame clones are kept and a portion is missing. The sample has approximately 71,000 clones, 82% seen once. V trimming: 7 bases; J trimming: 7 bases; junction bases outside the gene matches: 7. The CDR3 sequence is 14 residues long. CDR1 is MNHEY and CDR2 is SMNVEV in the germline V gene (reference sequence). This TCR came from a woman of 80 years or more with acute or convalescent COVID-19. The chain recombines TRBV27 with TRBJ2-2, with 9 bases fitting TRBD1. The sample consisted of peripheral blood. The CDR3 nucleotides are TGTGCCAGCACCTGGGGACAGGGTGTCGGGGAGCTGTTTTTT. Its protein is CASTWGQGVGELFF.